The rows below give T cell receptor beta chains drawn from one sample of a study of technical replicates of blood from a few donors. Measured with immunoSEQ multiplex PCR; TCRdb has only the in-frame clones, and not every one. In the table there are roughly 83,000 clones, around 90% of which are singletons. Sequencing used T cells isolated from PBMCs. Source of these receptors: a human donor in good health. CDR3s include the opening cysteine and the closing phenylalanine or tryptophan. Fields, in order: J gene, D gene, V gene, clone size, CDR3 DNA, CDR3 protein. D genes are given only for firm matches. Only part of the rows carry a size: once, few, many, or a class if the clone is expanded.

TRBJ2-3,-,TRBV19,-,TGTGCCAGCTCTAGCGCAGTTGGGAGCACAGATACGCAGTATTTT,CASSSAVGSTDTQYF
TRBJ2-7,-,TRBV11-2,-,TGTGCCAGCAGCTCGCGGGAACTCTCCTACGAGCAGTACTTC,CASSSRELSYEQYF
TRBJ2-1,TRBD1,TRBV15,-,TGTGCCACCAGCATACGCAGGGGGCCCCCGTACAATGAGCAGTTCTTC,CATSIRRGPPYNEQFF
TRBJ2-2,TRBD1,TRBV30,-,TGTGCCTTGTCGGACAGGGGTGACGGGGAGCTGTTTTTT,CALSDRGDGELFF
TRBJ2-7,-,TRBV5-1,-,TGCGCCAGCAGCTTGGCCCCTACCAGCGCCGAGCAGTACTTC,CASSLAPTSAEQYF
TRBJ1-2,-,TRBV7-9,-,TGTGCCAGCCGCCCGGGACATGACTATGGCTACACCTTC,CASRPGHDYGYTF
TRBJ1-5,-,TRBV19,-,TGTGCCAGTAGCACACCGGACTTGTTGGGAAGACAGCCCCAGCATTTT,CASSTPDLLGRQPQHF
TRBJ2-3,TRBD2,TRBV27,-,TGTGCCAGCAGTTTCCTAGCGGGAGGCCGGTCAGATACGCAGTATTTT,CASSFLAGGRSDTQYF
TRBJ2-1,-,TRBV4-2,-,TGTGCCAGCAGCCAAGATGGATCAGGGTTGCAGTTCTTC,CASSQDGSGLQFF
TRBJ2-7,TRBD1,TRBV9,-,TGTGCCAGCAGCGTAGGGGCAGGGGGTACCTACGAGCAGTACTTC,CASSVGAGGTYEQYF
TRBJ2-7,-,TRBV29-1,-,TGCAGCGTTGTGGAGAACTACGAGCAGTACTTC,CSVVENYEQYF
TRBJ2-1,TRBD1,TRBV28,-,TGTGCCAGCAGTCCCTCTGGGACAGGGGGCGGCTACAATGAGCAGTTCTTC,CASSPSGTGGGYNEQFF
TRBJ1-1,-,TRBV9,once,TGTGCCAGCAGCGTAGGGATGAACCAACAGGGCCTGAACACTGAAGCTTTCTTT,CASSVGMNQQGLNTEAFF
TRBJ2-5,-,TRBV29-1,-,TGCAGCGTTGAGTCGTACCAAGAGACCCAGTACTTC,CSVESYQETQYF
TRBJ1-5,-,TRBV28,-,TGTGCCACGAGGAAACTGAATCAGCCCCAGCATTTT,CATRKLNQPQHF
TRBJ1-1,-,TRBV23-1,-,TGCGCCAGCACGGGGGGGCTCAGGGTGAACACTGAAGCTTTCTTT,CASTGGLRVNTEAFF
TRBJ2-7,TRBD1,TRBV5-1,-,TGCGCCAGCAGCCCGACAGGGGGCCGTCGGGAGCAGTACTTC,CASSPTGGRREQYF
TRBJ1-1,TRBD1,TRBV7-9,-,TGTGCCAGCGCCCCGGACAGGATGAACACTGAAGCTTTCTTT,CASAPDRMNTEAFF
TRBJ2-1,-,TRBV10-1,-,TGCGCCAGCAGTAGAGAAACAGGGACAAAGTCCTACAATGAGCAGTTCTTC,CASSRETGTKSYNEQFF
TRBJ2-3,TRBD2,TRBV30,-,TGTGCCTATAGCGGGGGTCACACAGATACGCAGTATTTT,CAYSGGHTDTQYF
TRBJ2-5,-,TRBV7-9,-,TGTGCCAGCAGCTTAGTAGGCAGGGGAGATGAAGAGACCCAGTACTTC,CASSLVGRGDEETQYF
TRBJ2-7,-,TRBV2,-,TGTGCCAGCAGTGAAAACTCCCTCTACGAGCAGTACTTC,CASSENSLYEQYF
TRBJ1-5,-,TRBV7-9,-,TGTGCCAGCAGCCCGGGGGGGCTTAGCAATCAGCCCCAGCATTTT,CASSPGGLSNQPQHF
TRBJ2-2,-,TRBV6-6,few,TGTGCCAGCAGTCGAGACGGGGAGCTGTTTTTT,CASSRDGELFF
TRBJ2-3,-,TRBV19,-,TGTGCCAGTATTTCGCGGGAGACAGGAGATACGCAGTATTTT,CASISRETGDTQYF
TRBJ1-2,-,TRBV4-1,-,TGCGCCAGCAGCCCACAGGGTGTTGGCTACACCTTC,CASSPQGVGYTF